This T cell receptor beta chain was captured in a study of shared clonotypes between healthy human individuals. Original processing methods: Without quality scores, immunoSEQ junctional reads could not be filtered like full-length reads. Measured with immunoSEQ multiplex PCR; TCRdb has only the in-frame clones, and not every one. That table supplies the V and J calls and clone size; D and trimming were determined from the DNA. The repertoire holds hundreds of thousands of clones, with approximately 96% as singletons. CD45RO-negative CD8 cells positively selected for CCR7 made up the naive population, which excluded terminally differentiated effector memory CD45RA+ cells. CDR1 is SGHVS, CDR2 FQNEAQ, per germline. V was pared by 5 bases and J by 0 bases, with 14 bases between. CDR3 size: 16 residues.

The sequence was obtained from a woman in her 30s in good health. This chain joins TRBV7-8 and TRBJ2-1; D unclear. The sequencing sample was made of naive CD8+ T cells sorted from blood. CDR3 loop: CASSRPLQSSYNEQFF. The CDR3 DNA reads as TGTGCCAGCAGCCGCCCCCTACAGAGCTCCTACAATGAGCAGTTCTTC.